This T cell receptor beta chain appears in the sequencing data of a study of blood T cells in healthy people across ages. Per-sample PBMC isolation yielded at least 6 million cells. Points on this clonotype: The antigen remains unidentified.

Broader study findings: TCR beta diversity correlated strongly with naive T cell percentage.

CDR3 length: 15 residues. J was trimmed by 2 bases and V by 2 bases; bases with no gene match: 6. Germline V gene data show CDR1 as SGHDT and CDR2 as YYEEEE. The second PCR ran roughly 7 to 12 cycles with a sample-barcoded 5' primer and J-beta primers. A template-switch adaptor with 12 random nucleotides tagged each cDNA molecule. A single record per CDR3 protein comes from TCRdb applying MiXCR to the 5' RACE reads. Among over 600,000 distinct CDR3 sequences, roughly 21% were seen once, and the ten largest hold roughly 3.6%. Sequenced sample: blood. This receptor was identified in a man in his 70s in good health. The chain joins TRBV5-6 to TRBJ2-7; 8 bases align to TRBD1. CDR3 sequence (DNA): TGTGCCAGCAGCTTCCGGGACAGGCGAACCTACGAGCAGTACTTC. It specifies CASSFRDRRTYEQYF.